This T cell receptor beta chain was identified in a study of identical twins. Whole-study results and caveats: Cross-sectional statistics underpinned the conclusions; the same donors were not followed. Shared out-of-frame alpha sequences (those common to twins) showed excess low generation probability.

V was trimmed by 0 bases and J by 6 bases, leaving 14 bases between them. This CDR3 has 15 residues. The germline V gene encodes CDR1 SGHRS and CDR2 YFSETQ. This clonotype has more than one count but fewer than ten. Its matching antigen is unknown. Unique molecular identifiers were in the cDNA, with template-switch universal primer binding. From the 5' RACE reads, TCRdb called clonotypes with MiXCR, one entry per CDR3 protein. The sample lists 1.5 million to 2 million distinct CDR3 sequences; under 35% were seen once. The sequencing input was cord blood. The receptor was isolated from a newborn girl in good health. This chain connects TRBV5-1 to TRBJ2-3, with D unclear. CDR3 DNA sequence: TGCGCCAGCAGCTTGGAGGCCCAAGTGACTGATACGCAGTATTTT. Translation: CASSLEAQVTDTQYF. Together with reference TRBV5-1 and TRBJ2-3, the CDR3 gives the full variable domain: KAGVTQTPRYLIKTRGQQVTLSCSPISGHRSVSWYQQTPGQGLQFLFEYFSETQRNKGNFPGRFSGRQFSNSRSEMNVSTLELGDSALYLCASSLEAQVTDTQYFGPGTRLTVL.